The 3 T cell receptor beta chains below were found in one sample sequenced in a study of cytomegalovirus exposure and HLA in healthy donors. The PCR employed 60 Vbeta primers together with 13 Jbeta primers. The table came from immunoSEQ multiplex PCR; TCRdb's copy has only in-frame clones and leaves some out. Among around 60,000 clones listed, more than 70% were seen once. Specimen: PBMCs. All receptors derive from a man between 50 and 59 years old in good health and CMV-seropositive.

The rearrangement links TRBV9 to TRBJ1-1, with 11 positions matching TRBD1. The CDR3 extends over 15 amino acids. V was pared by 4 bases and J by 7 bases, with 9 bases of the junction left unmatched. CDR1 is SGDLS and CDR2 is YYNGEE in the germline V gene. The CDR3 is CASSPRDRGRGEAFF. In DNA, the CDR3 is TGTGCCAGCAGCCCTCGGGACAGGGGGAGAGGTGAAGCTTTCTTT.

This clone was counted between two and nine times. This chain connects TRBV9 to TRBJ2-7; TRBD1 is a possible D gene (5 bases). Germline assignment: CDR1 SGDLS and CDR2 YYNGEE. There are 17 residues in the CDR3. V shed 4 bases and J shed 4 bases, with 24 bases lying between them. The CDR3 here is CASSPLGHTSPTYEQYF. For the CDR3, the DNA is TGTGCCAGCAGCCCGCTGGGGCACACGAGCCCAACATACGAGCAGTACTTC.

The chain couples TRBV5-4 to TRBJ1-6; D is ambiguous. Between the trimmed V and J ends, which lost 5 bases and 7 bases, there was a span of 7 bases. Per the germline V gene, CDR1 is SGHNT and CDR2 is YYREEE (reference sequence). CDR3 size: 12 residues. Here the CDR3 reads CASSFPNSPLHF. The DNA of the CDR3 is TGTGCCAGCAGTTTTCCAAATTCACCCCTCCACTTT.